Presented here are 15 T cell receptor beta chains from one specimen sequenced in a study of cytomegalovirus exposure and HLA in healthy donors. The study ran its PCR with 60 Vbeta and 13 Jbeta primers. Generated by immunoSEQ multiplex PCR, the TCRdb table keeps only in-frame clones and is missing some. The repertoire holds around 150,000 clones, about 71% seen once, with 2.8% in the top ten. Sequencing was performed on PBMCs. These receptors came from a woman aged 30 to 39 in good health and CMV-seronegative.

A word on this clone: One junction end disagrees with the germline gene, perhaps due to a read error. The V call is TRBV28, the J call TRBJ1-1; no definite D call. This CDR3 spans 14 amino acids. Per the germline V gene, CDR1 is MDHEN and CDR2 is SYDVKM. CDR3 amino acids: CASSYTATGSRIVF. The CDR3 DNA reads TGTGCCAGCAGTTACACCGCGACCGGGTCGAGGATCGTCTTT.

The rearrangement uses TRBV6-1 and TRBJ2-7; a weak D match, TRBD2 (5 bases). The V end was cut by 4 bases, the J end by 3 bases, with 22 bases between. The CDR3 loop spans 17 amino acids. CDR1 and CDR2 from the germline V gene are MNHNS and SASEGT. Here the CDR3 DNA reads TGTGCCAGCAGTGGTCGCCGGGGTTTTTTGGCCGACTACGAGCAGTACTTC. It codes for CASSGRRGFLADYEQYF.

The chain has TRBV9 and TRBJ1-5; D possibly corresponds to TRBD1 (6 bases). CDR3 length: 13 residues. The germline CDR1 and CDR2 sequences are SGDLS and YYNGEE. Between the trimmed V and J ends, which lost 2 bases and 4 bases, there was a span of 7 bases. CDR3 protein: CASSVTGNQPQHF. The CDR3 DNA is TGTGCCAGCAGCGTTACAGGGAATCAGCCCCAGCATTTT. The full variable domain, with the rest looked up from reference TRBV9 and TRBJ1-5, is DSGVTQTPKHLITATGQRVTLRCSPRSGDLSVYWYQQSLDQGLQFLIQYYNGEERAKGNILERFSAQQFPDLHSELNLSSLELGDSALYFCASSVTGNQPQHFGDGTRLSIL.

The rearrangement uses TRBV29-1 and TRBJ1-1, with no clear D. Trimming cost V 0 bases and J 8 bases, with 13 bases left between them. CDR3 size: 13 residues. The germline V gene has CDR1 SQVTM and CDR2 ANQGSEA. This CDR3 reads CSVEDGSTFEAFF. The CDR3 DNA follows: TGCAGCGTTGAAGATGGCTCAACCTTCGAAGCTTTCTTT.

This chain connects TRBV5-1 to TRBJ2-7; possibly TRBD2 for D (7 bases). The CDR3 length is 14 residues. V was shortened by 2 bases and J by 4 bases, with 13 bases between the two germline ends. In germline, CDR1 is SGHRS, CDR2 YFSETQ. CDR3 loop: CASSLRGGWYEQYF. In DNA form, the CDR3 reads TGCGCCAGCAGCTTAAGGGGGGGTTGGTACGAGCAGTACTTC.

This chain connects TRBV30 to TRBJ2-5; D possibly corresponds to TRBD1 (5 bases). There are 14 residues in the CDR3. The V gene's germline CDR1 is GTSNPN and CDR2 SVGIG (reference sequence). V was shortened by 0 bases and J by 3 bases, with 11 bases between the two germline ends. CDR3 nucleotide sequence: TGTGCCTGGAGTGTCACCCAGGACAAAGAGACCCAGTACTTC. Translation: CAWSVTQDKETQYF.

The chain has TRBV7-3 and TRBJ2-1; 10 nucleotides line up with TRBD2. Germline V gene sequence: CDR1 SGHTA, CDR2 FQGTGA. V lost 6 bases, J lost 8 bases, and 7 bases stayed unmatched. The CDR3 is 14 amino acids. The CDR3 DNA reads as TGTGCCAGCAGTTTAGCGGGGGGCCCCCATGAGCAGTTCTTC. Its protein product is CASSLAGGPHEQFF.

Points on this clone: Other DNA sequences in this sample translate to the same CDR3. CDR3 sequence (DNA): TGTGCCAGCAGCCTTAGAGGGTCCTACGAGCAGTACTTC. Translation gives CASSLRGSYEQYF. The chain joins TRBV27 to TRBJ2-7; D may be TRBD2 (5 bases). The CDR3 consists of 13 residues. Trimming left V 6 bases short and J 1 base short, with 10 bases between. Per the germline V gene, CDR1 is MNHEY and CDR2 is SMNVEV (reference sequence).

This clone showed up just a few times. J is TRBJ1-5 and V is TRBV6-5; the D gene is possibly TRBD1 (6 bases). The CDR3 spans 13 residues. Trimming took off 5 bases at V and 3 bases at J, with 8 bases between the two ends. Germline CDR1 MNHEY, CDR2 SVGAGI. For the CDR3, the DNA is TGTGCCAGCAGTCGGACAGCCAATCAGCCCCAGCATTTT. Translation gives CASSRTANQPQHF.

This chain joins TRBV7-9 and TRBJ2-2; 7 positions match TRBD1. Germline trimming cut 7 bases from V and 6 bases from J; bases unmatched to any gene: 14. The CDR3 runs to 16 residues. The germline gives CDR1 SEHNR, CDR2 FQNEAQ (reference sequence). In DNA form, the CDR3 reads TGTGCCAGCAAACCTCGGGCCAGGGGGTCGGCCGGGGAGCTGTTTTTT. This translates into CASKPRARGSAGELFF.

The CDR3 nucleotides are TGTGCCAGTAGTATGGACAAGAATCAGCCCCAGCATTTT. Translation gives CASSMDKNQPQHF. The chain joins TRBV19 to TRBJ1-5; possible D gene TRBD1, 5 bases. The CDR3 has 13 residues. Germline V gene data show CDR1 as LNHDA and CDR2 as SQIVND (reference sequence). The ends were cut back, 3 bases at V and 4 bases at J, with 7 bases in the middle.

The chain couples TRBV20-1 to TRBJ2-7; TRBD2 aligns across 8 bases. Germline V lookup: CDR1 DFQATT, CDR2 SNEGSKA (reference sequence). The CDR3 has 11 amino acids. CDR3 residues: CGTRTSYEQYF. The CDR3 nucleotides are TGCGGGACTAGAACCTCCTACGAGCAGTACTTC.

This chain connects TRBV7-6 to TRBJ2-1; D not resolved. The germline gives CDR1 SGHVS, CDR2 FNYEAQ. This CDR3 region has 14 residues. Trimming shortened V by 1 base and J by 5 bases, and 9 bases separated the two germline ends. CDR3 region: CASSLGARDNEQFF. CDR3 nucleotides: TGTGCCAGCAGCTTAGGCGCCCGAGACAATGAGCAGTTCTTC.

In its sample, this clone was seen once. This chain links TRBV28 with TRBJ2-1, with 9 bases that match TRBD1. Trimming cost V 5 bases and J 8 bases; bases outside gene matches: 7. This CDR3 is built from 14 residues. Germline V lookup: CDR1 MDHEN, CDR2 SYDVKM. CDR3: CASSGGQGLDEQFF. The CDR3 region has the DNA TGTGCCAGCAGTGGGGGACAGGGTTTGGATGAGCAGTTCTTC.

This clone was observed a handful of times. The rearrangement links TRBV21-1 to TRBJ1-4. TRBV21-1 is a pseudogene locus. The CDR3 extends over 11 amino acids. As DNA, the CDR3 is TGTGCCAGCAGCAAGTTCCCAACTGAGATTTTT. Its protein is CASSKFPTEIF.